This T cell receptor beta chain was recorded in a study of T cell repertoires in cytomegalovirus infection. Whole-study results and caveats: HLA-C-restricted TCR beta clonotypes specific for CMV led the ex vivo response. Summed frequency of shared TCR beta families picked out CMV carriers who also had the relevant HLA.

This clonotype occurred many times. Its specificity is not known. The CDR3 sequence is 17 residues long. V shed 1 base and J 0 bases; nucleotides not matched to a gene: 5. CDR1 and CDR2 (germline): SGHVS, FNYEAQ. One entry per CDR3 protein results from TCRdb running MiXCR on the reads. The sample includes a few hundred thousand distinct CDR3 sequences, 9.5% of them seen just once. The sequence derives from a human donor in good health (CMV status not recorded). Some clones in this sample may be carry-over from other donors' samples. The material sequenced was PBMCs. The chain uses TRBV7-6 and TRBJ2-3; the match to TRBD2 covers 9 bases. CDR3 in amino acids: CASSLELAGLSTDTQYF. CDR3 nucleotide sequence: TGTGCCAGCAGCTTAGAACTAGCGGGCCTTAGCACAGATACGCAGTATTTT.